One T cell receptor beta chain is described in this entry. Its antigen is currently unknown. Time point in this sample: 4-8 weeks after completion of therapy. These data originate in a study of T cell therapy after organ transplantation. Across the whole study: About 85% of the ten patients were clinical responders.

Findings of the study overall: Both transferred clonotypes and endogenous ones absent from products apparently reconstituted. Poor CD8+ T cell yield may explain few expansions in nonresponders. Lower pretherapy CD8 clonality went with larger post-therapy fold change.

Produced via immunoSEQ multiplex PCR; TCRdb's table is partial and in-frame only. The profile covers nearly 20,000 clones, with approximately 85% appearing a single time and 9.2% taken by the ten largest. Germline CDR1 is MGHDK and CDR2 is SYGVNS. V lost 0 bases and J 6 bases, leaving 12 bases between the germline ends. This CDR3 spans 14 amino acids. This clonotype originated in a human patient who had received a solid organ transplant and had CMV disease. Some T cells may be the graft donor's. The sample was CD8+ T cells from blood, taken after autologous CMV-specific T cell therapy. This chain links TRBV25-1 with TRBJ2-7, with D possibly TRBD2 on 7 matching bases. DNA for the CDR3: TGTGCCAGCAGTGAATATGGGGGGGCGGGCGAGCAGTACTTC. It is translated as CASSEYGGAGEQYF.